This is a list of T cell receptor beta chains from one sample in a study of blood T cell repertoires in COVID-19. Produced via immunoSEQ multiplex PCR; TCRdb's table is partial and in-frame only. This table holds 250,000 to 300,000 clones, about nine tenths found once. The specimen was peripheral blood. Receptors originate from a woman aged 50 to 60 who had recovered from COVID-19. Each CDR3 is given with its conserved first and last residue. D genes are given only for firm matches. For some rows the clone size is stated as once, few or many, or as a class when expanded; others skip it.

d_call,v_call,j_call,clone_size,cdr3_aa,cdr3_nt
.,TRBV5-6,TRBJ1-1,.,CASSFKRGYTEAFF,TGTGCCAGCAGCTTTAAAAGGGGTTACACTGAAGCTTTCTTT
.,TRBV11-1,TRBJ2-1,.,CASSLGWGEGSNEQFF,TGTGCCAGCAGCTTAGGGTGGGGAGAAGGTAGTAATGAGCAGTTCTTC
.,TRBV7-2,TRBJ1-5,.,CASSLDRNQPQHF,TGTGCCAGCAGCTTAGACCGGAATCAGCCCCAGCATTTT
TRBD2,TRBV7-6,TRBJ2-1,.,CASSHSPAGGPANEQFF,TGTGCCAGCAGCCATAGTCCGGCGGGAGGCCCTGCCAATGAGCAGTTCTTC
.,TRBV12-2,TRBJ1-5,.,CASRLVIRDTLNSNQPQHF,TGTGCAAGTCGCTTAGTGATCAGGGACACATTAAATAGCAATCAGCCCCAGCATTTT
TRBD1,TRBV5-1,TRBJ2-7,.,CASSGQGGIMGYEQYF,TGCGCCAGCAGCGGACAGGGTGGCATTATGGGCTACGAGCAGTACTTC
.,TRBV12-3/TRBV12-4,TRBJ1-1,.,CASSLVGNTEAFF,TGTGCCAGCAGTTTAGTCGGGAACACTGAAGCTTTCTTT
.,TRBV24-1,TRBJ2-7,.,CATSDCLRGGQGDRYEQYF,TGTGCCACCAGTGATTGCCTTCGGGGGGGACAGGGCGACAGGTACGAGCAGTACTTC
.,TRBV7-3,TRBJ2-7,.,CASSPRQGSYEQYF,TGTGCCAGCAGCCCCAGGCAGGGGTCCTACGAGCAGTACTTC
.,TRBV7-2,TRBJ2-5,.,CASSLTGLETQYF,TGTGCCAGCAGCCTAACAGGGTTGGAGACCCAGTACTTC
TRBD1,TRBV10-3,TRBJ2-7,.,CAIRQREQGASYF,TGTGCCATCAGACAGAGGGAACAGGGGGCGTCGTACTTC
.,TRBV2,TRBJ2-2,.,CASSDWPTGELFF,TGTGCCAGCAGTGACTGGCCCACCGGGGAGCTGTTTTTT
TRBD2,TRBV9,TRBJ2-1,.,CASSVRAGVRDNEQFF,TGTGCCAGCAGCGTTAGAGCGGGAGTTCGGGACAATGAGCAGTTCTTC
.,TRBV7-2,TRBJ1-3,.,CASSLQVATSGNTIYF,TGTGCCAGCAGCTTACAGGTCGCCACCTCTGGAAACACCATATATTTT
.,TRBV28,TRBJ2-3,.,CASSSREWSTDTQYF,TGTGCCAGCAGTAGTCGGGAGTGGAGCACAGATACGCAGTATTTT
.,TRBV4-3,TRBJ2-1,.,CASSQSLPSYNEQFF,TGCGCCAGCAGCCAAAGTCTACCCTCCTACAATGAGCAGTTCTTC
.,TRBV7-3,TRBJ1-1,.,CASSSRPTGLTGTEAFF,TGTGCCAGCAGTTCTCGACCCACAGGGCTTACGGGCACTGAAGCTTTCTTT
.,TRBV6-6,TRBJ1-2,.,CASIPGSNGGYTF,TGTGCCAGCATCCCAGGGTCGAACGGGGGCTACACCTTC
.,TRBV29-1,TRBJ1-1,.,CSQRSGTEAFF,TGCAGCCAGCGGTCAGGCACTGAAGCTTTCTTT
.,TRBV7-2,TRBJ1-5,.,CASSLVSQGQPQHF,TGTGCCAGCAGCTTAGTTTCTCAGGGGCAGCCCCAGCATTTT
.,TRBV19,TRBJ2-5,once,CACGATGQETQYF,TGTGCCTGTGGGGCCACCGGCCAAGAGACCCAGTACTTC
TRBD1,TRBV11-1,TRBJ2-3,few,CASSPGTGGVDTQYF,TGTGCCAGCAGCCCTGGGACAGGGGGCGTAGATACGCAGTATTTT
.,TRBV5-8,TRBJ2-1,.,CASSSGSYNEQFF,TGTGCCAGCAGCTCAGGATCCTACAATGAGCAGTTCTTC
TRBD2,TRBV3-1/TRBV3-2,TRBJ2-7,.,CASSQGGLGHEQYF,TGTGCCAGCAGCCAAGGGGGACTAGGACACGAGCAGTACTTC
.,TRBV28,TRBJ2-1,.,CASSLPSQYNEQFF,TGTGCCAGCAGTTTACCTAGCCAGTACAATGAGCAGTTCTTC
.,TRBV28,TRBJ2-1,.,CASSLVPTQNEQFF,TGTGCCAGCAGTTTAGTACCTACACAGAATGAGCAGTTCTTC
.,TRBV5-1,TRBJ2-7,once,CASSLSASSYEQYF,TGCGCCAGCAGCTTGAGCGCGAGCTCCTACGAGCAGTACTTC
TRBD1,TRBV28,TRBJ1-5,.,CASTLRGQWRANQPQHF,TGTGCCAGCACCCTAAGGGGACAGTGGAGGGCCAATCAGCCCCAGCATTTT
TRBD1,TRBV7-8,TRBJ1-4,few,CASSLAQGASEKLFF,TGTGCCAGCAGCCTAGCACAGGGGGCAAGTGAAAAACTGTTTTTT
.,TRBV27,TRBJ2-7,.,CASSLYAGSVEQYF,TGTGCCAGCAGTTTATATGCAGGGTCGGTCGAGCAGTACTTC
TRBD1,TRBV3-1/TRBV3-2,TRBJ2-5,.,CASRGGQGKETQYF,TGTGCCAGCAGAGGAGGACAGGGTAAAGAGACCCAGTACTTC
.,TRBV29-1,TRBJ2-7,once,CSVEDGAGRSF,TGCAGCGTTGAAGATGGGGCAGGGAGGTCCTTC
TRBD2,TRBV4-2,TRBJ2-3,.,CASSQGPRSASGGTDTQYF,TGTGCCAGCAGCCAAGGGCCTCGAAGTGCTAGCGGGGGCACAGATACGCAGTATTTT
TRBD2,TRBV6-2/TRBV6-3,TRBJ2-7,.,CASSPRGGRNPYEQYF,TGTGCCAGCAGCCCTCGCGGGGGGAGGAATCCCTACGAGCAGTACTTC
TRBD1,TRBV5-6,TRBJ2-7,.,CASSYGTGAQYF,TGTGCCAGCAGCTATGGGACAGGGGCTCAGTACTTC
TRBD1,TRBV27,TRBJ2-5,once,CASKTGGETQYF,TGTGCCAGCAAGACAGGGGGCGAGACCCAGTACTTC
.,TRBV5-1,TRBJ2-7,.,CASSLAGSSYEQYF,TGCGCCAGCAGCTTGGCCGGGAGTTCCTACGAGCAGTACTTC
.,TRBV5-5,TRBJ2-7,.,CASSLGQYEQYF,TGTGCCAGCAGCTTGGGGCAGTACGAGCAGTACTTC
TRBD1,TRBV7-6,TRBJ1-5,.,CASSLGTGSSNQPQHF,TGTGCCAGCAGCTTGGGGACAGGGTCTAGCAATCAGCCCCAGCATTTT
TRBD2,TRBV7-2,TRBJ2-7,few,CASSLQLAGDPYEQYF,TGTGCCAGCAGCTTGCAACTAGCGGGGGACCCCTACGAGCAGTACTTC
TRBD1,TRBV2,TRBJ1-3,many,CASNRDSGNTIYF,TGTGCCAGCAACCGGGACAGCGGAAACACCATATATTTT
TRBD1,TRBV2,TRBJ1-5,.,CASTKQGATGQPQHF,TGTGCCAGCACCAAACAGGGGGCAACGGGGCAGCCCCAGCATTTT
.,TRBV9,TRBJ2-5,.,CASSVAARGGETQYF,TGTGCCAGCAGCGTAGCGGCCAGGGGAGGGGAGACCCAGTACTTC
TRBD1,TRBV7-9,TRBJ1-5,.,CASSLDRGSNQPQHF,TGTGCCAGCAGCTTAGACAGGGGTAGCAATCAGCCCCAGCATTTT
.,TRBV18,TRBJ1-5,.,CASSPGQGLSNQPQHF,TGTGCCAGCTCACCGGGGCAGGGTCTCAGCAATCAGCCCCAGCATTTT
.,TRBV5-4,TRBJ1-2,.,CASSLESVVREGGYTF,TGTGCCAGCAGCTTGGAATCGGTGGTGAGGGAGGGGGGCTACACCTTC
.,TRBV30,TRBJ1-3,.,CAWDTGQSSGNTIYF,TGTGCCTGGGACACTGGACAGAGCTCTGGAAACACCATATATTTT
TRBD1,TRBV3-1/TRBV3-2,TRBJ1-1,.,CASSHGQGLAFF,TGTGCCAGCAGCCATGGACAGGGGTTGGCTTTCTTT
TRBD1,TRBV9,TRBJ2-2,.,CASSGRTGANTGELFF,TGTGCCAGCAGCGGACGGACAGGGGCGAACACCGGGGAGCTGTTTTTT
TRBD1,TRBV6-6,TRBJ2-7,.,CASRGTGRTTYEQYF,TGTGCCAGCAGAGGGACAGGGCGCACGACCTACGAGCAGTACTTC
.,TRBV5-1,TRBJ2-7,.,CASTDRAGSEQYF,TGCGCCAGCACCGATCGGGCGGGGAGTGAGCAGTACTTC
.,TRBV27,TRBJ1-6,.,CASSLSTQGNNSPLHF,TGTGCCAGCAGTTTATCGACGCAGGGGAATAATTCACCCCTCCACTTT
TRBD1,TRBV28,TRBJ1-5,.,CASSSGGQGIGQPQHF,TGTGCCAGCAGCTCGGGGGGACAGGGGATAGGACAGCCCCAGCATTTT
TRBD1,TRBV5-4,TRBJ1-2,.,CASSSRDRVYGYTF,TGTGCCAGCAGCTCCCGGGACAGGGTCTATGGCTACACCTTC
.,TRBV12-5,TRBJ2-6,.,CASGFGTLGSGANVLTF,TGTGCTAGTGGTTTCGGGACTCTAGGCTCTGGGGCCAACGTCCTGACTTTC
TRBD2,TRBV15,TRBJ2-1,.,CATSTGTSGYNEQFF,TGTGCCACCAGCACCGGGACTAGCGGTTACAATGAGCAGTTCTTC
.,TRBV7-2,TRBJ2-3,.,CASSERGAPGPDTQYF,TGTGCCAGCAGCGAACGTGGGGCCCCCGGTCCGGATACGCAGTATTTT
TRBD1,TRBV28,TRBJ1-2,.,CASSEYRGSGYGYTF,TGTGCCAGCAGTGAATACAGGGGGTCGGGCTATGGCTACACCTTC
.,TRBV5-4,TRBJ1-2,.,CASSFGEGAEGYTF,TGTGCCAGCAGCTTTGGTGAGGGCGCGGAAGGCTACACCTTC
TRBD1,TRBV7-2,TRBJ2-1,.,CASSLLWTGRDEQFF,TGTGCCAGCAGCTTACTTTGGACAGGGCGGGATGAGCAGTTCTTC